This T cell receptor (beta chain) was obtained from a study of shared clonotypes between healthy human individuals. Overall study results and limits: The authors expected sequencing depth to affect clonotype sharing among donors.

TCRdb keeps only in-frame clones here, not all; method: immunoSEQ multiplex PCR. The sample carries fewer than 2.5 million clones, roughly 93% recorded once. CDR1 is LNHNV and CDR2 is YYDKDF in the germline V gene (reference sequence). The CDR3 spans 15 residues. V lost 4 bases and J lost 5; bases outside the gene matches: 9. Comments on this clone: Its antigen is undetermined.

The material sequenced was naive CD4+ T cells from PBMCs. Regarding subset: CD45RA+ positively selected. This TCR was sampled from a man aged 18-30 years in good health. Some clones in this sample may be carry-over from other donors' samples. The chain carries TRBV15 and TRBJ1-2; 8 bases fit TRBD1. The CDR3 nucleotides are TGTGCCACCAGCATCGGCCCCGACAGGGGATATGGCTACACCTTC. Translation gives CATSIGPDRGYGYTF.